These 32 T cell receptor beta chains were all obtained from the same sample, sequenced in a study of graft-versus-host responses after intestinal transplantation. Method: immunoSEQ multiplex PCR; TCRdb's copy keeps in-frame clones and lacks some. The sample includes tens of thousands of clones, roughly 94% of them seen just once. Sample: PBMCs, taken 156 days after intestinal transplant. The receptors shown here come from a human patient who received an intestinal transplant, so some T cells may come from the graft donor.

The CDR3 nucleotides read TGTGCCAGCAGTTTAGTAGCGGGAGGTCCCCCAGATACGCAGTATTTT. Translation gives CASSLVAGGPPDTQYF. The chain joins TRBV27 to TRBJ2-3, with 10 bases aligning to TRBD2. The V gene end was trimmed by 2 bases and the J gene end by 4 bases; junction bases not matched to a gene: 6. Germline values: CDR1 MNHEY, CDR2 SMNVEV (reference sequence). The CDR3 contains 16 residues.

This clone was observed once. The rearrangement links TRBV2 to TRBJ1-2, with 8 nucleotides matching TRBD1. The CDR3 extends over 15 amino acids. J lost 2 bases, V lost 6 bases, and 8 bases had no gene match. From germline, CDR1 is SNHLY and CDR2 FYNNEI. The CDR3 DNA is TGTGCCAGCAGGGAGGGGACAGGACCCAACTATGGCTACACCTTC. It yields the protein CASREGTGPNYGYTF.

V and J are TRBV27 and TRBJ2-4, with 8 bases lining up with TRBD2. The J segment lost 3 bases and the V segment lost 3 bases, leaving 7 bases of the junction unmatched. This CDR3 spans 16 amino acids. CDR1 and CDR2 (germline): MNHEY, SMNVEV (reference sequence). The CDR3 loop is CASSFLPAGVKNIQYF. The CDR3 DNA is TGTGCCAGCAGTTTTCTGCCAGCGGGAGTCAAAAACATTCAGTACTTC.

This chain joins TRBV5-4 and TRBJ2-1; D uncertain. In germline, CDR1 is SGHNT, CDR2 YYREEE (reference sequence). Trimming removed 0 bases at V and 5 bases at J, with 9 bases between. The CDR3 contains 14 residues. CDR3 sequence: CASSLAWVDNEQFF. CDR3 nucleotide sequence: TGTGCCAGCAGCTTGGCCTGGGTTGACAATGAGCAGTTCTTC.

J is TRBJ2-5 and V is TRBV9, with D perhaps matching TRBD1 or TRBD2 (6 bases each). This CDR3 has 14 residues. The germline gives CDR1 SGDLS, CDR2 YYNGEE. V was trimmed by 0 bases and J by 1 base, leaving 7 bases between them. CDR3: CASSVAGAQETQYF. In DNA form, the CDR3 reads TGTGCCAGCAGCGTAGCGGGGGCCCAAGAGACCCAGTACTTC.

The chain is built from TRBV9 and TRBJ2-7; 7 bases match TRBD1. Germline lookup yields CDR1 SGDLS and CDR2 YYNGEE. With 4 bases clipped from V and 1 base from J, the junction kept 5 bases outside the gene matches. The CDR3 spans 14 residues. For the CDR3, the DNA is TGTGCCAGCAGCTCCCCGGGACAGTCCTACGAGCAGTACTTC. Translating gives CASSSPGQSYEQYF.

The rearrangement uses TRBV5-6 and TRBJ2-1, with no clear D. The CDR3 contains 12 residues. Trimming took off 3 bases at V and 7 bases at J, with 8 bases between the two ends. Germline CDR1 SGHDT, CDR2 YYEEEE. The CDR3 here is CASSSPLNEQFF. As DNA, the CDR3 is TGTGCCAGCAGCTCCCCCTTAAATGAGCAGTTCTTC.

The chain combines TRBV6-5 with TRBJ2-7; D is uncertain. With 5 bases removed from V and 0 bases from J, the gap between germline ends came to 14 bases. CDR1 is MNHEY and CDR2 is SVGAGI in the germline V gene. CDR3 length: 15 residues. This CDR3 reads CASSHRGGYSYEQYF. The CDR3 bases are TGTGCCAGCAGTCATCGAGGCGGTTACTCCTACGAGCAGTACTTC.

V gene TRBV7-8 combines with J gene TRBJ2-4; 8 bases agree with TRBD1. V shed 4 bases and J 7 bases; nucleotides not matched to a gene: 3. This CDR3 is built from 13 residues. The germline CDR1 and CDR2 sequences are SGHVS and FQNEAQ. The CDR3 region is CASSSRTGNIQYF. The CDR3, as DNA: TGTGCCAGCAGCTCGCGGACAGGGAACATTCAGTACTTC.

To note about this clone: Other DNA sequences in the sample encode the same CDR3. J is TRBJ2-2 and V is TRBV28; 7 bases agree with TRBD2. The CDR3 is 15 amino acids. CDR1 and CDR2 from the germline V gene are MDHEN and SYDVKM. The V segment lost 2 bases and the J segment 5 bases; nucleotides outside the gene matches: 5. CDR3: CASSLAGALTGELFF. CDR3 nucleotides: TGTGCCAGCAGTTTAGCGGGAGCTTTAACCGGGGAGCTGTTTTTT.

The chain links TRBV4-2 to TRBJ2-7; D might be TRBD2 (6 bases). Germline V lookup: CDR1 LGHNA, CDR2 YNFKEQ. The CDR3 is made up of 15 amino acids. Trimming left V 1 base short and J 4 bases short, with 14 bases between. CDR3 coding DNA: TGTGCCAGCAGCCAAGCTGCACTAGCAGCGTACGAGCAGTACTTC. Encoded protein: CASSQAALAAYEQYF.

The chain combines TRBV7-7 with TRBJ2-1; D possibly corresponds to TRBD1 (6 bases). Trimming cost V 5 bases and J 4 bases, with 9 bases left between them. The CDR3 length is 13 residues. Per germline, CDR1 SSHAT and CDR2 FNYEAQ (reference sequence). In DNA form, the CDR3 reads TGTGCCAGCAGCGCGGACAGTTACAATGAGCAGTTCTTC. It encodes CASSADSYNEQFF.

This chain connects TRBV13 to TRBJ2-7; D perhaps matches TRBD1 (6 bases). This CDR3 contains 15 residues. The germline CDR1 and CDR2 sequences are PRHDT and FYEKMQ (reference sequence). The V and J ends lost 6 bases and 2 bases respectively, with 17 bases between them. For the CDR3, the DNA is TGTGCCAGCAGACAGACACAGGGTCAAACCTACGAGCAGTACTTC. It translates to CASRQTQGQTYEQYF.

This clone occurred a few times. V and J are TRBV11-2 and TRBJ2-7; 7 positions agree with TRBD2. Germline CDR1 and CDR2: SGHAT and FQNNGV. The CDR3 is 14 residues long. The V gene end was trimmed by 4 bases and the J gene end by 2 bases; junction bases not matched to a gene: 5. The CDR3 DNA is TGTGCCAGCAGCTCGGGACTAACGCCCTACGAGCAGTACTTC. Translating it yields CASSSGLTPYEQYF.

The rearrangement links TRBV2 to TRBJ1-2; 7 nucleotides line up with TRBD1. Germline values: CDR1 SNHLY, CDR2 FYNNEI. The CDR3 runs 16 residues. V lost 0 bases to trimming and J lost 4 bases; unmatched junction nucleotides: 8. The CDR3 sequence is CASSEADREPSYGYTF. The CDR3 DNA sequence: TGTGCCAGCAGTGAAGCAGACAGGGAGCCTAGCTATGGCTACACCTTC.

This sequence joins TRBV7-2 and TRBJ2-7; D unresolved. Trimming took off 2 bases at V and 2 bases at J, with 10 bases between the two ends. Germline-derived CDR1 and CDR2 are SGHTA and FQGNSA. The CDR3 loop spans 14 amino acids. The DNA of the CDR3 is TGTGCCAGCAGCTTACTCGGCGGCACCTACGAGCAGTACTTC. The encoded protein is CASSLLGGTYEQYF.

The V gene is TRBV7-2, the J gene TRBJ2-5; 8 nucleotides agree with TRBD2. The CDR3 is made up of 16 amino acids. The V gene's germline CDR1 is SGHTA and CDR2 FQGNSA. The V and J ends lost 1 base and 0 bases, in that order; junction bases with no gene match: 4. The CDR3 DNA sequence: TGTGCCAGCAGCTTAGGTATTAGCGGGAACCAAGAGACCCAGTACTTC. This codes for CASSLGISGNQETQYF.

This clone was detected only once. The chain combines TRBV9 with TRBJ2-3; D is possibly TRBD2 (6 bases). With 6 bases removed from V and 4 bases from J, the gap between germline ends came to 24 bases. The CDR3 has 17 amino acids. Germline assignment: CDR1 SGDLS and CDR2 YYNGEE. CDR3 in DNA: TGTGCCAGCACGGCGACTGGAGGGAGTAGTAGCCCAGATACGCAGTATTTT. This gives the protein CASTATGGSSSPDTQYF.

In regard to this clone: This CDR3 is also generated by other DNA sequences in the sample. This chain uses TRBV30 with TRBJ2-7; 9 nucleotides line up with TRBD1. From germline, CDR1 is GTSNPN and CDR2 SVGIG (reference sequence). Trimming took 4 bases from V and 3 from J; bases not matched to a gene: 4. The CDR3 consists of 13 residues. Here the CDR3 reads CAWNLGQGYEQYF. The CDR3 region has the DNA TGTGCCTGGAATCTGGGACAGGGCTACGAGCAGTACTTC.

This chain links TRBV6-1 with TRBJ1-1; 9 bases agree with TRBD1. The CDR3 is 15 amino acids. J lost 10 bases, V lost 5 bases, and 14 bases had no gene match. Germline V gene data show CDR1 as MNHNS and CDR2 as SASEGT. In nucleotides, the CDR3 is TGTGCCAGCAGTTCCTGGACAGGGGATAGAGTTGGAGCTTTCTTT. Translated, it gives CASSSWTGDRVGAFF.

This clone was detected a few times. This chain links TRBV21-1 with TRBJ1-3. TRBV21-1 is listed as a pseudogene. The CDR3 totals 14 residues. CDR3 bases: TGTGCCAGCATTCTACCCAGCTCTGGAAACACCATATATTTT. This sequence encodes CASILPSSGNTIYF.

This clone was observed a single time. The chain links TRBV5-6 to TRBJ1-2; 11 bases line up with TRBD1. The CDR3 runs to 17 residues. After removal of 2 bases from V and 1 base from J, the junction contained 7 bases not matched to a gene. Looked up from germline, CDR1 is SGHDT and CDR2 is YYEEEE. The CDR3 spells CASSLTPGTGGNYGYTF. In nucleotides, the CDR3 is TGTGCCAGCAGCTTAACCCCCGGGACAGGGGGTAACTATGGCTACACCTTC.

The CDR3 bases are TGTGCCAGCAGTCCGTACCAATCAGTGCAGCCCCAGCATTTT. Residues: CASSPYQSVQPQHF. The rearrangement links TRBV7-2 to TRBJ1-5; D ambiguous. The CDR3 loop spans 14 amino acids. Between the trimmed V and J ends, which lost 6 bases and 7 bases, there was a span of 16 bases. Germline-derived CDR1 and CDR2 are SGHTA and FQGNSA.

The CDR3 nucleotides are TGTGCCAGCAGCGACACCGGGACAGGGACTGGCTACACCTTC. Protein sequence: CASSDTGTGTGYTF. The chain carries TRBV7-2 and TRBJ1-2; 9 bases align to TRBD1. V lost 5 bases and J lost 7; bases outside the gene matches: 8. Germline CDR1 SGHTA, CDR2 FQGNSA. This CDR3 is 14 amino acids long. The whole variable domain, filled in from reference TRBV7-2 and TRBJ1-2, reads GAGVSQSPSNKVTEKGKDVELRCDPISGHTALYWYRQSLGQGLEFLIYFQGNSAPDKSGLPSDRFSAERTGGSVSTLTIQRTQQEDSAVYLCASSDTGTGTGYTFGSGTRLTVV.

The chain employs TRBV7-2 and TRBJ2-7; 9 positions agree with TRBD2. CDR1 SGHTA and CDR2 FQGNSA come from the germline V gene. The CDR3 spans 19 residues. Trimming removed 5 bases from V and 3 bases from J; junction bases left unmatched: 20. Written as DNA, the CDR3 is TGTGCCAGCAGCCATCCTCACTCCATTCGACTAGCGGATAACTACGAGCAGTACTTC. Translated: CASSHPHSIRLADNYEQYF.

The chain combines TRBV6-5 with TRBJ2-7; tentatively, D is TRBD1 (6 bases). The CDR3 runs to 12 residues. V lost 8 bases and J lost 2, with 10 bases in between. The germline V gene encodes CDR1 MNHEY and CDR2 SVGAGI. The CDR3 is CASARTAYEQYF. The DNA of the CDR3 is TGTGCCAGCGCCCGGACAGCCTACGAGCAGTACTTC.

This chain joins TRBV7-8 and TRBJ1-2; D gene ambiguous. CDR1 and CDR2 (germline): SGHVS, FQNEAQ. CDR3 length: 16 amino acids. Trimming took 5 bases from V and 0 from J, leaving 16 bases between them. The CDR3 DNA sequence: TGTGCCAGCAGCCCGATTCGGGCCAAAGCTAACTATGGCTACACCTTC. This codes for CASSPIRAKANYGYTF.

The chain employs TRBV5-5 and TRBJ2-7; D may be TRBD1 or TRBD2 (5 bases each). The V gene lost 3 bases and the J gene lost 2 bases, with 12 bases spanning the gap. The CDR3 has 14 amino acids. The V gene's germline CDR1 is SGHKS and CDR2 YYEKEE (reference sequence). The CDR3 DNA reads TGTGCCAGCAGCTCCCGGGACGGACCCTACGAGCAGTACTTC. Translating gives CASSSRDGPYEQYF.

This clone was seen a few times. The chain combines TRBV6-5 with TRBJ1-3, with a weak D call TRBD1 (6 bases). The CDR3 consists of 15 residues. Germline values: CDR1 MNHEY, CDR2 SVGAGI. V was shortened by 7 bases and J by 0 bases, with 13 bases between the two germline ends. The DNA of the CDR3 is TGTGCCAGCACCAGGGGAGGGACCTCTGGAAACACCATATATTTT. Its protein product is CASTRGGTSGNTIYF.

The J gene is TRBJ2-1, the V gene TRBV27; D is possibly TRBD2 (5 bases). CDR3 length: 14 amino acids. V shed 7 bases and J shed 1 base, with 11 bases lying between them. Germline lookup yields CDR1 MNHEY and CDR2 SMNVEV (reference sequence). The CDR3 nucleotides are TGTGCCAGCATCGAGGGATATTCCTACAATGAGCAGTTCTTC. Translation gives CASIEGYSYNEQFF.

The chain is built from TRBV5-4 and TRBJ1-2; D ambiguous. Trimming took off 0 bases at V and 0 bases at J, with 6 bases between the two ends. This CDR3 has 14 amino acids. Germline assignment: CDR1 SGHNT and CDR2 YYREEE (reference sequence). The CDR3 DNA sequence: TGTGCCAGCAGCTTGGGACCAGCTAACTATGGCTACACCTTC. Translated, it gives CASSLGPANYGYTF.

The rearrangement links TRBV5-1 to TRBJ1-1; D is uncertain. Looked up from germline, CDR1 is SGHRS and CDR2 is YFSETQ. CDR3 length: 12 amino acids. V lost 0 bases to trimming and J lost 4 bases, with 4 bases between them. The CDR3 loop reads CASSLVGTEAFF. The DNA for the CDR3 is TGCGCCAGCAGCTTGGTTGGCACTGAAGCTTTCTTT.